A selection of T cell receptor beta chains follows, all from one sample in a study of vaccination and CD4 T cells after COVID-19. For these receptors, no antigen is known. TCRdb independently ran MiXCR on the PCR reads; one entry per CDR3 protein. The sample shows about 9,700 distinct CDR3 sequences, under 50% of them seen only once. The sequenced sample consisted of CD4+ T cells from blood, cultured in vitro. The source of these receptors is a human donor in good health. CDR3s include the opening cysteine and the closing phenylalanine or tryptophan. D genes are given only for firm matches. Clone size is not always given. Where it is, it says once, few, many or a class for expanded clones.

>NA|TRBV25-1|TRBD2|TRBJ2-7
CASSVPGTSVGRQYF
TGTGCCAGCAGTGTCCCCGGGACTAGCGTAGGTCGGCAGTACTTC
>NA|TRBV25-1|NA|TRBJ1-3
CASSSPGTRAVGNTIYF
TGTGCCAGCAGCAGCCCCGGGACGCGAGCCGTCGGAAACACCATATATTTT
>NA|TRBV20-1|NA|TRBJ2-7
CSARSGGREQYF
TGCAGTGCTAGGTCGGGCGGGCGCGAGCAGTACTTC
>NA|TRBV11-2|NA|TRBJ1-1
CASSLPIFSGAFF
TGTGCCAGCAGCTTGCCCATCTTTTCCGGGGCTTTCTTT
>NA|TRBV5-1|NA|TRBJ2-2
CASSPTGYITGELFF
TGCGCCAGCAGCCCCACCGGGTATATTACCGGGGAGCTGTTTTTT
>NA|TRBV7-9|NA|TRBJ1-5
CASSLAGSNQPQHF
TGTGCCAGCAGCTTAGCGGGGAGCAATCAGCCCCAGCATTTT
>NA|TRBV2|TRBD1|TRBJ2-7
CASSELQGTAYEQYF
TGTGCCAGCAGTGAATTACAGGGGACGGCCTACGAGCAGTACTTC
>NA|TRBV27|NA|TRBJ2-1
CASSLRGGSHNEQFF
TGTGCCAGCAGTTTACGGGGTGGTTCTCACAATGAGCAGTTCTTC
>NA|TRBV10-3|NA|TRBJ2-7
CAITGRNSYEQYF
TGTGCCATCACGGGCAGGAACTCCTACGAGCAGTACTTC
>once|TRBV15|TRBD2|TRBJ2-1
CATQSGLAGGYNEQFF
TGTGCCACACAATCGGGACTAGCGGGAGGGTACAATGAGCAGTTCTTC
>NA|TRBV7-2|NA|TRBJ2-3
CANVPSAGRTDTQYF
TGTGCCAACGTCCCTTCGGCCGGCCGCACAGATACGCAGTATTTT
>NA|TRBV6-1|NA|TRBJ1-3
CASSQTGSSGNTIYF
TGTGCCAGCAGCCAAACAGGGAGCTCTGGAAACACCATATATTTT
>NA|TRBV7-8|TRBD2|TRBJ2-5
CASSLGGLVLKETQYF
TGTGCCAGCAGCTTAGGCGGACTAGTCTTGAAAGAGACCCAGTACTTC
>NA|TRBV5-1|NA|TRBJ1-1
CASSLGGGRVTEAFF
TGCGCCAGCAGCTTGGGTGGGGGGCGCGTCACTGAAGCTTTCTTT
>NA|TRBV10-2|NA|TRBJ2-3
CASSMKDTQYF
TGCGCCAGCAGTATGAAGGATACGCAGTATTTT
>few|TRBV24-1|NA|TRBJ2-3
CATSSRGTQYF
TGTGCCACCAGTTCTCGAGGTACGCAGTATTTT
>few|TRBV20-1|NA|TRBJ2-1
CSAMPGVNEQFF
TGCAGTGCGATGCCGGGAGTCAATGAGCAGTTCTTC
>NA|TRBV6-1|TRBD1|TRBJ1-2
CASSNRGDGYTF
TGTGCCAGCAGTAACAGGGGAGACGGCTACACCTTC
>NA|TRBV7-2|NA|TRBJ2-3
CASSLHLRRADTQYF
TGTGCCAGCAGCTTACACCTACGGCGGGCAGATACGCAGTATTTT
>few|TRBV20-1|NA|TRBJ2-5
CSARNVGVETQYF
TGCAGTGCTAGAAACGTGGGAGTGGAGACCCAGTACTTC
>NA|TRBV19|NA|TRBJ2-5
CASTLGEGYQETQYF
TGTGCCAGTACGCTGGGAGAGGGCTACCAAGAGACCCAGTACTTC
>NA|TRBV6-1|NA|TRBJ1-2
CAPHDMVFMAGYTF
TGTGCCCCCCATGACATGGTCTTTATGGCGGGCTACACCTTC